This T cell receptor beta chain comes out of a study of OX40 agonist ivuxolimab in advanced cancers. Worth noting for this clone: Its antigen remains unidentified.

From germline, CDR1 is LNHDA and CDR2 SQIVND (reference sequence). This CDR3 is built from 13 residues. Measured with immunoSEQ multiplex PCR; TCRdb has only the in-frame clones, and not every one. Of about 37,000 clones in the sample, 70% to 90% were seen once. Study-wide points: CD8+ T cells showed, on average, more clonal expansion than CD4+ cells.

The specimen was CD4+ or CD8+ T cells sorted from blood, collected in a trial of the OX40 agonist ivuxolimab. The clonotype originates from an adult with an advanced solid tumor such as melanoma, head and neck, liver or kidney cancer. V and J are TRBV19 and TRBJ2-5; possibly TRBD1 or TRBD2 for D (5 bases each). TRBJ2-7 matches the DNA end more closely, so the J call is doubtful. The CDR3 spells CASSIEGRYEQYF. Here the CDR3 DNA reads TGTGCCAGTAGTATCGAGGGGAGATACGAGCAGTACTTC.